A single sample is the source of the 9 T cell receptor beta chains below, sequenced in a study of blood T cell repertoires in COVID-19. Method: immunoSEQ multiplex PCR; TCRdb's copy keeps in-frame clones and lacks some. The repertoire has roughly 250,000 clones, 65% to 80% of them found once; the top ten carry 4%. Sample: peripheral blood. The receptor set was obtained from a woman aged 40 to 50 with active or convalescent COVID-19.

This rearrangement joins TRBV29-1 to TRBJ1-1, with D hard to call. The CDR3 runs 13 residues. Deletions cut 6 bases from V and 6 bases from J, with 17 bases between. The germline V gene encodes CDR1 SQVTM and CDR2 ANQGSEA. The CDR3 nucleotides read TGCAGCGTCGGGCCGCTGAACGGGGCTGAAGCTTTCTTT. It is translated as CSVGPLNGAEAFF.

The chain couples TRBV7-2 to TRBJ2-2; D call uncertain. The CDR3 covers 14 residues. Germline V gene sequence: CDR1 SGHTA, CDR2 FQGNSA. The germline V and J ends were trimmed by 5 bases and 2 bases, with 9 bases remaining between them. The CDR3 is CASSLYRNTGELFF. In DNA, the CDR3 is TGTGCCAGCAGCCTATATAGAAACACCGGGGAGCTGTTTTTT.

This clone turned up a few times. This rearrangement joins TRBV7-3 to TRBJ1-3; D uncertain. V was trimmed by 0 bases and J by 0 bases, leaving 9 bases between them. This CDR3 has 16 amino acids. CDR1 is SGHTA and CDR2 is FQGTGA in the germline V gene. Here the CDR3 DNA reads TGTGCCAGCAGCTTAACAGGAGCATACTCTGGAAACACCATATATTTT. It encodes CASSLTGAYSGNTIYF.

The J gene is TRBJ1-2, the V gene TRBV6-1; D is possibly TRBD1 (6 bases). CDR1 is MNHNS and CDR2 is SASEGT in the germline V gene. Trimming removed 1 base at V and 4 bases at J, with 13 bases between. The CDR3 spans 15 residues. The CDR3 is CASSEEGGAGYGYTF. Written as DNA, the CDR3 is TGTGCCAGCAGTGAAGAGGGGGGGGCAGGCTATGGCTACACCTTC.

CDR3 sequence (DNA): TGCGCCAGCAGCCAACCGGGACAGGGAAACACTGAAGCTTTCTTT. It translates to CASSQPGQGNTEAFF. The J gene is TRBJ1-1, the V gene TRBV4-1, with 9 bases fitting TRBD1. This CDR3 contains 15 residues. Germline V CDR1 and CDR2: MGHRA, YSYEKL. V shed 2 bases and J 2 bases; nucleotides not matched to a gene: 3.

The CDR3 reads CASRFRDRYTEAFF. CDR3 coding DNA: TGTGCCAGCAGGTTCCGGGACAGATACACTGAAGCTTTCTTT. The rearrangement uses TRBV2 and TRBJ1-1; 7 bases match TRBD1. The junction had 7 bases not matched to a gene; V was cut back by 6 bases and J by 3 bases. The germline CDR1 and CDR2 sequences are SNHLY and FYNNEI. The CDR3 runs to 14 residues.

In DNA, the CDR3 is TGTGCCAGCAGCTTAGTCGGGACAGCTAGCACCTATAATTCACCCCTCCACTTT. It codes for CASSLVGTASTYNSPLHF. This chain uses TRBV11-2 with TRBJ1-6; 7 bases fit TRBD1. After removal of 1 base from V and 2 bases from J, the junction contained 8 bases not matched to a gene. Germline assignment: CDR1 SGHAT and CDR2 FQNNGV. CDR3 length equals 18 residues.

Ten or more counts support this clone. This sample includes further DNA sequences coding for the same CDR3. The chain couples TRBV6-1 to TRBJ1-3; D remains unclear. V gave up 3 bases and J gave up 0 bases, with 6 bases separating them. The CDR3 covers 14 residues. Germline V CDR1 and CDR2: MNHNS, SASEGT. CDR3 nucleotides: TGTGCCAGCAGTGATAGAAGCTCTGGAAACACCATATATTTT. Translation gives CASSDRSSGNTIYF.

This chain connects TRBV10-3 to TRBJ2-5; TRBD2 might be the D (6 bases). There are 11 residues in the CDR3. The V end was cut by 10 bases, the J end by 11 bases, with 17 bases between. Looked up from germline, CDR1 is ENHRY and CDR2 is SYGVKD. The CDR3 loop is CATGDSAAQYF. CDR3 nucleotides: TGTGCCACGGGGGACTCGGCCGCTCAGTACTTC.